A single sample gave rise to the 28 T cell receptor beta chains below, sequenced in a study of blood T cells in healthy people across ages. Primed by a sample-barcoded 5' primer and a J-beta primer mix, a second PCR proceeded for 7 to 11 cycles. TCRdb re-called the 5' RACE reads through MiXCR, storing one row per CDR3 protein. The top ten clones hold 15% to 19% of a sample with about 590,000 distinct CDR3 sequences, around 31% of them seen once. What was sequenced was blood. These receptors came from a woman of 80 years or more in good health.

This chain uses TRBV4-2 with TRBJ2-1, with TRBD2 matching 13 bases. The J call is doubtful: the DNA matches TRBJ2-7 better. Germline V CDR1 and CDR2: LGHNA, YNFKEQ. The CDR3 totals 19 residues. CDR3 in amino acids: CASSQPTSGGTSSYNGQYF. The CDR3 DNA follows: TGTGCCAGCAGCCAACCGACTAGCGGGGGGACGAGCTCCTACAATGGGCAGTACTTC.

This clonotype was counted only a few times. This chain joins TRBV20-1 and TRBJ1-5; D might be TRBD1 (5 bases). CDR3 size: 16 residues. The V gene's germline CDR1 is DFQATT and CDR2 SNEGSKA (reference sequence). V was cut by 4 bases and J by 3 bases, with 19 bases left in between. CDR3 coding DNA: TGCAGTGCTAACCCGCGCGGGGCAGGCCTCAATCAGCCCCAGCATTTT. It encodes CSANPRGAGLNQPQHF.

Many counts were recorded for this clonotype. The chain carries TRBV5-6 and TRBJ2-1; 10 bases align to TRBD2. The V gene's germline CDR1 is SGHDT and CDR2 YYEEEE. This CDR3 region has 17 residues. The ends lost 3 bases at V and 1 base at J; junction bases unmatched: 7. DNA of the CDR3: TGTGCCAGCAGCTCTCGACTAGCGGGCGTTTCCTACAATGAGCAGTTCTTC. This sequence encodes CASSSRLAGVSYNEQFF.

There are a few counts of this clonotype. This chain uses TRBV19 with TRBJ1-4, with 9 bases matching TRBD1. The CDR3 loop spans 17 amino acids. Losses at the gene ends were 3 bases for V and 0 bases for J; bases not matched to a gene: 5. The germline gives CDR1 LNHDA, CDR2 SQIVND (reference sequence). CDR3 DNA sequence: TGTGCCAGTAGTATCTTGACAGGGGGAACAACTAATGAAAAACTGTTTTTT. Protein product: CASSILTGGTTNEKLFF. The full variable domain, with the rest looked up from reference TRBV19 and TRBJ1-4, is DGGITQSPKYLFRKEGQNVTLSCEQNLNHDAMYWYRQDPGQGLRLIYYSQIVNDFQKGDIAEGYSVSREKKESFPLTVTSAQKNPTAFYLCASSILTGGTTNEKLFFGSGTQLSVL.

The chain couples TRBV7-3 to TRBJ2-1, with 7 bases that match TRBD2. The CDR3 has 19 amino acids. Germline CDR1 and CDR2: SGHTA and FQGTGA. After removal of 1 base from V and 2 bases from J, the junction contained 14 bases not matched to a gene. The CDR3 bases are TGTGCCAGCAGCTTAAGGGCCCCGGGGGGAGTGCTGACCTACAATGAGCAGTTCTTC. Protein sequence: CASSLRAPGGVLTYNEQFF.

The V gene is TRBV27, the J gene TRBJ1-4; D is unresolved. Between the trimmed V and J ends, which lost 2 bases and 7 bases, there was a span of 5 bases. CDR1 is MNHEY, CDR2 SMNVEV, per germline (reference sequence). The CDR3 totals 12 residues. CDR3 DNA sequence: TGTGCCAGCAGTTTAAGGAGTGAAAAACTGTTTTTT. Its translation: CASSLRSEKLFF.

The CDR3 reads CAWSGQGKSGNTIYF. The DNA for the CDR3 is TGTGCCTGGAGTGGACAGGGGAAATCGGGAAACACCATATATTTT. The V call is TRBV30, the J call TRBJ1-3, with TRBD1 identical over 8 bases. CDR3 length: 15 residues. From germline, CDR1 is GTSNPN and CDR2 SVGIG (reference sequence). V lost 1 base, J lost 4 bases, and 6 bases stayed unmatched.

This clonotype showed up many times. This rearrangement joins TRBV7-3 to TRBJ2-5; 11 bases match TRBD2. This CDR3 contains 15 residues. J gave up 5 bases and V 5 bases, and 7 bases lay outside the gene matches. In germline, CDR1 is SGHTA, CDR2 FQGTGA. The CDR3 DNA follows: TGTGCCAGCAGCCCAATAGCGGGGGGGCGGGAGACCCAGTACTTC. As protein: CASSPIAGGRETQYF.

There are many counts of this clonotype. The J gene is TRBJ2-5, the V gene TRBV20-1; TRBD1 aligns across 9 bases. The CDR3 covers 13 residues. Trimming cost V 3 bases and J 6 bases; bases outside gene matches: 5. CDR1 and CDR2 from the germline V gene are DFQATT and SNEGSKA (reference sequence). CDR3 DNA: TGCAGTGCTAGTCTCGGACAGGGGCAGACCCAGTACTTC. Translation: CSASLGQGQTQYF.

This clonotype has a count of ten or more. The chain couples TRBV14 to TRBJ2-5; the D gene could be TRBD1 or TRBD2 (6 bases each). The CDR3 has 16 amino acids. The germline V and J ends were trimmed by 0 bases and 1 base, with 12 bases remaining between them. Germline values: CDR1 SGHDN, CDR2 FVKESK. The CDR3 bases are TGTGCCAGCAGCCAAGATGTGGGGGGCATCCAAGAGACCCAGTACTTC. Protein: CASSQDVGGIQETQYF.

This clonotype was observed at least ten times. V and J are TRBV4-1 and TRBJ1-2; 7 bases match TRBD1. Per the germline V gene, CDR1 is MGHRA and CDR2 is YSYEKL. The CDR3 runs to 14 residues. V shed 1 base, J shed 7 bases, and the junction held 6 bases outside the gene matches. The CDR3 reads CASSQGGGGFGYTF. CDR3 nucleotide sequence: TGCGCCAGCAGCCAAGGGGGAGGGGGCTTTGGCTACACCTTC.

This clonotype came up many times. This chain joins TRBV7-9 and TRBJ1-5, with a possible D match to TRBD1 (5 bases). The CDR3 is made up of 14 amino acids. The V gene's germline CDR1 is SEHNR and CDR2 FQNEAQ (reference sequence). V lost 6 bases and J lost 3, with 12 bases in between. The DNA of the CDR3 is TGTGCCAGCAGTGGTGGGACGGCCAATCAGCCCCAGCATTTT. Protein product: CASSGGTANQPQHF.

This clonotype appeared a few times. A much larger clone lies one base from this, so it may be a read error. This chain links TRBV20-1 with TRBJ2-7; 9 bases align to TRBD2. CDR3 length equals 13 residues. Unmatched junction bases numbered 3, after V lost 5 bases and J lost 1 base. Germline lookup yields CDR1 DFQATT and CDR2 SNEGSKA (reference sequence). CDR3 nucleotide sequence: TGCAGTGCTGGCCTAGCGGGGTCCTACGAGCAGTACTTC. Translated: CSAGLAGSYEQYF.

V and J are TRBV27 and TRBJ2-1, with TRBD1 matching 11 bases. Germline CDR1 is MNHEY and CDR2 is SMNVEV (reference sequence). Trimming took 6 bases from V and 6 from J; bases not matched to a gene: 13. The CDR3 loop spans 17 amino acids. CDR3 region: CASRPRGQGVSGNEQFF. DNA of the CDR3: TGTGCCAGCAGGCCCCGGGGACAGGGGGTTTCCGGCAATGAGCAGTTCTTC.

This clonotype was seen repeatedly, ten times or more. This chain connects TRBV7-3 to TRBJ2-1, with D unclear. V lost 4 bases, J lost 7 bases, and 17 bases lay in between. From germline, CDR1 is SGHTA and CDR2 FQGTGA. The length of the CDR3 is 15 residues. CDR3: CASSSDPSTWNEQFF. DNA of the CDR3: TGTGCCAGCAGCTCCGACCCCTCTACTTGGAATGAGCAGTTCTTC.

Ten or more counts support this clonotype. The rearrangement uses TRBV7-2 and TRBJ1-2, with D unclear. Germline-derived CDR1 and CDR2 are SGHTA and FQGNSA. Trimming left V 1 base short and J 9 bases short, with 12 bases between. The CDR3 is 13 residues long. Written as DNA, the CDR3 is TGTGCCAGCAGCTTAGATCGGTCCGTAAGCTACACCTTC. It codes for CASSLDRSVSYTF.

Concerning this clonotype: A much larger clone lies a single base off, so this may be a read error. No conserved phenylalanine or tryptophan is present at the end of the CDR3, so a read error is the likely explanation. The chain recombines TRBV10-3 with TRBJ1-1; D is ambiguous. CDR1 is ENHRY, CDR2 SYGVKD, per germline. Trimming pared 5 bases from V and 4 bases from J, leaving 11 bases between. This CDR3 is built from 13 residues. The CDR3 loop reads CAISSKPGTEAFV. Here the CDR3 DNA reads TGTGCCATCAGTAGCAAGCCCGGCACTGAAGCTTTCGTT.

The sample holds a few counts of this clonotype. The chain joins TRBV11-3 to TRBJ2-3; D is undetermined. Germline values: CDR1 SGHNT, CDR2 YENEEA. V was clipped by 5 bases and J by 2 bases, with 8 bases between them. The CDR3 extends over 13 amino acids. CDR3 coding DNA: TGTGCCAGCAGCGATACAGACACAGATACGCAGTATTTT. Amino acid sequence: CASSDTDTDTQYF.

There are many counts of this clonotype. This sequence joins TRBV5-6 and TRBJ1-2, with a possible D match to TRBD1 (5 bases). Germline V gives CDR1 SGHDT, CDR2 YYEEEE. The V gene lost 4 bases and the J gene lost 4 bases, with 11 bases spanning the gap. The CDR3 totals 13 residues. The CDR3 spells CASSRGSLYGYTF. The CDR3 region has the DNA TGTGCCAGCAGCCGGGGCAGCCTCTATGGCTACACCTTC.

Of note for this clonotype: Relative to the germline gene, one junction end is altered; a read error may explain this. The chain recombines TRBV9 with TRBJ2-4; TRBD2 matches 10 bases. Germline V gene data show CDR1 as SGDLS and CDR2 as YYNGEE. The CDR3 covers 15 residues. CDR3 region: CTSSGGGLAKNIQYF. CDR3 bases: TGTACCAGCAGCGGGGGGGGTCTAGCCAAAAACATTCAGTACTTC.

In its sample, this clonotype was seen once. Possible read error: a much larger clone is one base away. The chain joins TRBV9 to TRBJ2-7; the D gene is possibly TRBD1 (6 bases). V lost 0 bases to trimming and J lost 3 bases, with 13 bases between them. Germline loops: CDR1 SGDLS, CDR2 YYNGEE. The length of the CDR3 is 15 residues. CDR3 nucleotide sequence: TGTGCCAGCAGCGTAGGACAGGAAAGTTGCTACGAGCAGTACTTC. Protein: CASSVGQESCYEQYF.

In this sample, this clonotype turned up many times. The chain combines TRBV11-2 with TRBJ2-5; weak D call: TRBD2 (6 bases). Per germline, CDR1 SGHAT and CDR2 FQNNGV. Trimming pared 5 bases from V and 4 bases from J, leaving 14 bases between. The CDR3 sequence is 14 residues long. The CDR3 region is CASSAGGTGETQYF. As DNA, the CDR3 is TGTGCCAGCAGCGCCGGCGGGACGGGAGAGACCCAGTACTTC.

This clonotype was seen a few times. The chain employs TRBV15 and TRBJ1-1, with 7 bases aligning to TRBD1. V shed 3 bases and J 3 bases; nucleotides not matched to a gene: 1. This CDR3 region has 13 residues. CDR1 LNHNV and CDR2 YYDKDF come from the germline V gene (reference sequence). CDR3 in DNA: TGTGCCACCAGCAGGCAGGGGGACACTGAAGCTTTCTTT. This sequence encodes CATSRQGDTEAFF.

Note on this clonotype: This may be a read error: a much more frequent sequence differs by one nucleotide. This CDR3 is CTSTYWDREKQYF. DNA for the CDR3: TGTACCAGCACCTACTGGGACAGGGAGAAGCAGTACTTC. The chain recombines TRBV6-6 with TRBJ2-7; TRBD1 aligns across 9 bases. The CDR3 covers 13 residues. CDR1 and CDR2 (germline): MNHNY, SVGAGI (reference sequence).

The chain's CDR3 is CASSQSGGMSNEQFF. CDR3 DNA sequence: TGTGCCAGCAGCCAGAGCGGGGGGATGTCCAATGAGCAGTTCTTC. The J gene is TRBJ2-1, the V gene TRBV6-5, with TRBD2 matching 9 bases. Germline V lookup: CDR1 MNHEY, CDR2 SVGAGI. The trim removed 6 bases at V and 6 bases at J, leaving 9 bases unmatched. This CDR3 has 15 amino acids.

This clonotype has at least ten counts. The chain links TRBV9 to TRBJ2-3; perhaps TRBD1 as D (6 bases). Germline CDR1 and CDR2: SGDLS and YYNGEE. The CDR3 has 16 residues. Trimming removed 2 bases from V and 5 bases from J, with 18 bases in between. DNA for the CDR3: TGTGCCAGCAGCGTCTCAATGGGACACGGGATAGATACGCAGTATTTT. As protein: CASSVSMGHGIDTQYF.

To note about this clonotype: A much more abundant neighbour one base away suggests this may be a read error. V gene TRBV7-7 combines with J gene TRBJ2-3; D gene unclear. Per germline, CDR1 SSHAT and CDR2 FNYEAQ (reference sequence). The CDR3 is made up of 14 amino acids. CDR3 bases: TGTGCTAGCAGCTTCTTAAAGAGCGCAGATACGCAGTATTTT. Protein product: CASSFLKSADTQYF.

This clonotype was observed many times. A clone one base away is much larger, so this may be a read error. The genes are TRBV4-3 and TRBJ1-1; a possible D gene is TRBD1 (5 bases). Trimming took 2 bases from V and 4 from J, leaving 14 bases between them. Germline CDR1 and CDR2: LGHNA and YSLEER. CDR3 length: 15 residues. The CDR3 region is CASSQYWGRSTEAFF. CDR3 nucleotides: TGCGCCAGCAGCCAATATTGGGGACGGAGCACTGAAGCTTTCTTT.